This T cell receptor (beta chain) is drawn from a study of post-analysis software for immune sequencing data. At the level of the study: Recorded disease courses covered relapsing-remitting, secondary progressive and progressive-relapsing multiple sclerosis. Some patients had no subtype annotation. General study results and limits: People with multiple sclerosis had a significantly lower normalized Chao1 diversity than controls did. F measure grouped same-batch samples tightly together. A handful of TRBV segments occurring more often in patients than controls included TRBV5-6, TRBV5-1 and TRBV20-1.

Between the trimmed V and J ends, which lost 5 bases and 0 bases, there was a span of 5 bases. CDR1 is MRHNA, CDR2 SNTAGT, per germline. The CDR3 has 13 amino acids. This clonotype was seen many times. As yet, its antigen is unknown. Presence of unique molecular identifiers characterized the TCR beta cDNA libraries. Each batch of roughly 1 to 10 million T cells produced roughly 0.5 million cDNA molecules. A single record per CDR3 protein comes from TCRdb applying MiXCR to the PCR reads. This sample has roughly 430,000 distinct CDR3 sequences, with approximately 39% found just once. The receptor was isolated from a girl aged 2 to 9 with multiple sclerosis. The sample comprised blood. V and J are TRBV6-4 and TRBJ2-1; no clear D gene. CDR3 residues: CASSRSSYNEQFF. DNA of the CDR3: TGTGCCAGCAGTAGGAGCTCCTACAATGAGCAGTTCTTC.